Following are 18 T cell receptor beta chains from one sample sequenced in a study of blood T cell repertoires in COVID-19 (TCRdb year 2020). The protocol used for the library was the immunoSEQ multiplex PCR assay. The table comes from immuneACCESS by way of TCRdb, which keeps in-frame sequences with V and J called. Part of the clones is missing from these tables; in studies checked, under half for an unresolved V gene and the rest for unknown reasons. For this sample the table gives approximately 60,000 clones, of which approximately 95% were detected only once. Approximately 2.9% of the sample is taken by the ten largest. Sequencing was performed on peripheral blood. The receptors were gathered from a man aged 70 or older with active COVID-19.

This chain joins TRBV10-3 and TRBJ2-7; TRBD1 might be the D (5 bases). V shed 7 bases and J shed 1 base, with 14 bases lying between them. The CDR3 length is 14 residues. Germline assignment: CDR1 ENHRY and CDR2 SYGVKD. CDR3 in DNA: TGTGCCATCACTCAGGGTTCTCAGTCCTACGAGCAGTACTTC. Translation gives CAITQGSQSYEQYF.

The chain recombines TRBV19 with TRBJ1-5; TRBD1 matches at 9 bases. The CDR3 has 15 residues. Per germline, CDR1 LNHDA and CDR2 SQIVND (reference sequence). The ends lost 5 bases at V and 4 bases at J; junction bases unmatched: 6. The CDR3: CASSGTGYINQPQHF. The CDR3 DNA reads TGTGCCAGTAGTGGGACAGGGTACATTAATCAGCCCCAGCATTTT. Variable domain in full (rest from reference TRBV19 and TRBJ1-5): DGGITQSPKYLFRKEGQNVTLSCEQNLNHDAMYWYRQDPGQGLRLIYYSQIVNDFQKGDIAEGYSVSREKKESFPLTVTSAQKNPTAFYLCASSGTGYINQPQHFGDGTRLSIL.

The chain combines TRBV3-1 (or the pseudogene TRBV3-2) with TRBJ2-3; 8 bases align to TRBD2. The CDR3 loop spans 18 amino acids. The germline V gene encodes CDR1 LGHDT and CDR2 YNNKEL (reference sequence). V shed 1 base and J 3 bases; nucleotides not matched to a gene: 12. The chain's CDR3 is CASSQAHEGAGGTDTQYF. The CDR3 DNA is TGTGCCAGCAGCCAAGCCCACGAAGGCGCGGGGGGAACAGATACGCAGTATTTT.

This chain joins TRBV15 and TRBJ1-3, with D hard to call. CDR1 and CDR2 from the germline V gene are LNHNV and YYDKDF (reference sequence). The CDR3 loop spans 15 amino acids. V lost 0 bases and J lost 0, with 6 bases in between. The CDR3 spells CATSRDYISGNTIYF. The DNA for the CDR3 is TGTGCCACCAGCAGAGATTACATCTCTGGAAACACCATATATTTT.

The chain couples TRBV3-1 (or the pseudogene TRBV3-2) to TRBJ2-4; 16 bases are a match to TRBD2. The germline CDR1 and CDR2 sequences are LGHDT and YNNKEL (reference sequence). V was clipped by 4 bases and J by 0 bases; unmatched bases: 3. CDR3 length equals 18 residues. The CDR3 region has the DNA TGTGCCAGCAGCCGAGGGACTAGCGGGGGGGTAGCCAAAAACATTCAGTACTTC. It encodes CASSRGTSGGVAKNIQYF.

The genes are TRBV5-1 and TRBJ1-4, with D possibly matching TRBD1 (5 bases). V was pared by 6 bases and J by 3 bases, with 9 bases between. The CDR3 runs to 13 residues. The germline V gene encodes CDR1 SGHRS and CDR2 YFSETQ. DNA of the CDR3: TGCGCCAGCACTGCGGGGCCTAATGAAAAACTGTTTTTT. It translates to CASTAGPNEKLFF. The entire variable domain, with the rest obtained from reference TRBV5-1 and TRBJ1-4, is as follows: KAGVTQTPRYLIKTRGQQVTLSCSPISGHRSVSWYQQTPGQGLQFLFEYFSETQRNKGNFPGRFSGRQFSNSRSEMNVSTLELGDSALYLCASTAGPNEKLFFGSGTQLSVL.

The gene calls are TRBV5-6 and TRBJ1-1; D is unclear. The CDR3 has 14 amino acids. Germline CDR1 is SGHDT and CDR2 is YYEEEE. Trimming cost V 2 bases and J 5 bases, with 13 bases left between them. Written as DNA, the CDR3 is TGTGCCAGCAGCTTCTTGCGGCTTGGGACTGAAGCTTTCTTT. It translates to CASSFLRLGTEAFF.

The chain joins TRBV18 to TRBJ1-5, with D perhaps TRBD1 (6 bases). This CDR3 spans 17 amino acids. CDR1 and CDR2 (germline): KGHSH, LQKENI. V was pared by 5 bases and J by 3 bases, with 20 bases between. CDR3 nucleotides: TGTGCCAGCTCATCTTTTGGACAGAATCTCAACAATCAGCCCCAGCATTTT. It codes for CASSSFGQNLNNQPQHF.

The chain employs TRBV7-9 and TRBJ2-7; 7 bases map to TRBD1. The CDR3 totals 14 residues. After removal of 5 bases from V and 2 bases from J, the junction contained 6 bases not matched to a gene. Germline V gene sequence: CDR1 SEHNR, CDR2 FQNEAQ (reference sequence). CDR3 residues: CASSRIGGPYEQYF. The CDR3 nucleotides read TGTGCCAGCAGCAGAATAGGGGGCCCCTACGAGCAGTACTTC.

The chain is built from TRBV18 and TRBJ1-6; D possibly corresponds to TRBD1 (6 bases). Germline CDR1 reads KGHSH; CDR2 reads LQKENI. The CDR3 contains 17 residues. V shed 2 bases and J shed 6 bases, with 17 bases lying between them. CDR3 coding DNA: TGTGCCAGCTCACCAGGCATAATCAGGGGTGCTAATTCACCCCTCCACTTT. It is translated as CASSPGIIRGANSPLHF. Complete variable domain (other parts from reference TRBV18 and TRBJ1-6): NAGVMQNPRHLVRRRGQEARLRCSPMKGHSHVYWYRQLPEEGLKFMVYLQKENIIDESGMPKERFSAEFPKEGPSILRIQQVVRGDSAAYFCASSPGIIRGANSPLHFGNGTRLTVT.

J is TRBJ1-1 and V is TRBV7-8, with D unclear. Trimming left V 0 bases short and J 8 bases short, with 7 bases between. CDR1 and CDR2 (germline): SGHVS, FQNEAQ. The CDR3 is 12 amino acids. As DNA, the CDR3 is TGTGCCAGCAGCTTAGCCCAGAGGGAAGCTTTCTTT. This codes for CASSLAQREAFF.

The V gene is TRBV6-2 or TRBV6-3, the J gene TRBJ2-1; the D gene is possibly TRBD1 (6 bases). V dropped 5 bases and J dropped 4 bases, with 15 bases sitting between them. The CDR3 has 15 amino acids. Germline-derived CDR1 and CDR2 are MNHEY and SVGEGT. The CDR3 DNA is TGTGCCAGCAGTGGGTGGGACAACTTATACAATGAGCAGTTCTTC. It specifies CASSGWDNLYNEQFF.

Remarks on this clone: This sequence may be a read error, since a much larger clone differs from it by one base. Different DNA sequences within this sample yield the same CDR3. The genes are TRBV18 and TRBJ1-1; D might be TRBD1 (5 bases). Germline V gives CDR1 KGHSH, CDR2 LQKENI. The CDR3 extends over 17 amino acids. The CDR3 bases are TGTGCCAGCTCGCCACGGCCAGGGCAGGGTAGCGGGGCTGAAGCTTTCTTT. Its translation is CASSPRPGQGSGAEAFF.

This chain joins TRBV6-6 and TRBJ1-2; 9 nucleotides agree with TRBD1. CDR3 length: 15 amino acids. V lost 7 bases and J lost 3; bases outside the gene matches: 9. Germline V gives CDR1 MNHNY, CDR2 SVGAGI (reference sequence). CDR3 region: CASKPGQGEYYGYTF. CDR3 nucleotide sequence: TGTGCCAGCAAGCCGGGACAGGGAGAGTACTATGGCTACACCTTC.

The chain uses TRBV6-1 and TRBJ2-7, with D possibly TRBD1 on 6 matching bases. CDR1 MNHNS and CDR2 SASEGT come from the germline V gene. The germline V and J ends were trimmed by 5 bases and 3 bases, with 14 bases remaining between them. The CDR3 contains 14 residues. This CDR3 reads CASSYRQASYEQYV. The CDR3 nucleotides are TGTGCCAGCAGTTATAGACAGGCGAGCTACGAGCAGTACGTC.

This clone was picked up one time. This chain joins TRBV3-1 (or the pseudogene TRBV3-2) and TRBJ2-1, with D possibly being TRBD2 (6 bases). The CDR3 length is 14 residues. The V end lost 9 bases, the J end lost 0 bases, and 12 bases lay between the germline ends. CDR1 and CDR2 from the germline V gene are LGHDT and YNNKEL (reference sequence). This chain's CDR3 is CARRGYSSYNEQFF. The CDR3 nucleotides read TGTGCCAGGCGGGGTTACAGCTCCTACAATGAGCAGTTCTTC.

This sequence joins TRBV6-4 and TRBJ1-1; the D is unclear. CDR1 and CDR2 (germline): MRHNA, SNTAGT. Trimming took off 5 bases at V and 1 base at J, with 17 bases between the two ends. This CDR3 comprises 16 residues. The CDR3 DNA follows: TGTGCCAGCAGTTCGGAGGGTCTAGGAGGGAACACTGAAGCTTTCTTT. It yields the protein CASSSEGLGGNTEAFF.

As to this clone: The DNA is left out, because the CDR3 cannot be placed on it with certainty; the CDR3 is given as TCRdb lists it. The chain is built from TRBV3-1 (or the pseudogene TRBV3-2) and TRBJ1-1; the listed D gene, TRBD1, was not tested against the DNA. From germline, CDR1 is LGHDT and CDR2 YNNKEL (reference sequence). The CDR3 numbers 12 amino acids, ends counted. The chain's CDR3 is CASSQVGQGTFF.